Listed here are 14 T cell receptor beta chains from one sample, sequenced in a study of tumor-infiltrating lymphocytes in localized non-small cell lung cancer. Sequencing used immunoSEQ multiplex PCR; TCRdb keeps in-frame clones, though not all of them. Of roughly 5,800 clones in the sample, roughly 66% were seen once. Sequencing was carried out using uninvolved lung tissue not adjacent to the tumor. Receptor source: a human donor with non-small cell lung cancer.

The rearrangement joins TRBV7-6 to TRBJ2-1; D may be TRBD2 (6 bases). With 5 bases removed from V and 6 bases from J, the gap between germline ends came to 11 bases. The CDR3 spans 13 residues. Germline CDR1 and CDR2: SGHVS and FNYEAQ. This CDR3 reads CASSRLGGNEQFF. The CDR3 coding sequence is TGTGCCAGCAGCCGACTAGGCGGCAATGAGCAGTTCTTC. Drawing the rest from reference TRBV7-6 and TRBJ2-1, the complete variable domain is GAGVSQSPRYKVTKRGQDVALRCDPISGHVSLYWYRQALGQGPEFLTYFNYEAQQDKSGLPNDRFSAERPEGSISTLTIQRTEQRDSAMYRCASSRLGGNEQFFGPGTRLTVL.

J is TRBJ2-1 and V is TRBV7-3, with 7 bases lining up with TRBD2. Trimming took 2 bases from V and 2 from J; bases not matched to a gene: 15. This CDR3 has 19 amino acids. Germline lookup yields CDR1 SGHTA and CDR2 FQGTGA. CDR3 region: CASSLEGFWASGPYNEQFF. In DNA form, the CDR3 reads TGTGCCAGCAGCTTAGAGGGGTTCTGGGCTAGCGGCCCCTACAATGAGCAGTTCTTC.

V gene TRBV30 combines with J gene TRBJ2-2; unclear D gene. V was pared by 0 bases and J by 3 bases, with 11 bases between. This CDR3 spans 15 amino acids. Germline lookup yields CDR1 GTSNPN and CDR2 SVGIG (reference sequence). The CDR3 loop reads CAWSVLTQDTGELFF. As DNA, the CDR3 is TGTGCCTGGAGTGTACTTACTCAGGACACCGGGGAGCTGTTTTTT.

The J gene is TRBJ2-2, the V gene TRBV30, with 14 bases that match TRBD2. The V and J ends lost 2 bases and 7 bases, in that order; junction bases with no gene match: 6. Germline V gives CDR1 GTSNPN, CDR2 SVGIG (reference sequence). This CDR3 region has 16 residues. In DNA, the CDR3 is TGTGCCTGGAGTCCGACTAGCGGGAGGGCGGGCGGGGAGCTGTTTTTT. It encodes CAWSPTSGRAGGELFF.

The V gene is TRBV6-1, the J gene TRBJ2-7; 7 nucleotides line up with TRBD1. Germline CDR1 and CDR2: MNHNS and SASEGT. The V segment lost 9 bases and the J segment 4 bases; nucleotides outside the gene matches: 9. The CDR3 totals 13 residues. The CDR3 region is CASGGQNSYEQYF. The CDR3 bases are TGTGCCAGTGGGGGACAGAACTCGTACGAGCAGTACTTC.

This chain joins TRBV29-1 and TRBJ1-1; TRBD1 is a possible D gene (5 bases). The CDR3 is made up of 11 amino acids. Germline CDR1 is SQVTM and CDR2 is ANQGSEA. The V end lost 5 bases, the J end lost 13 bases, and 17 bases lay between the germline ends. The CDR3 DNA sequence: TGCAGCGTTATAGACAGAGTATGGGTTTTCTTT. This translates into CSVIDRVWVFF.

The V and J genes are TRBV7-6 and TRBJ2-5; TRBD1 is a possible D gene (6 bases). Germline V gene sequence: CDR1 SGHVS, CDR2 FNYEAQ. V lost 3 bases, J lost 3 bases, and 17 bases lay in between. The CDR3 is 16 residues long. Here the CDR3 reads CASSLYGTSVKETQYF. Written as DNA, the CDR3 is TGTGCCAGCAGCTTGTACGGGACATCCGTAAAAGAGACCCAGTACTTC.

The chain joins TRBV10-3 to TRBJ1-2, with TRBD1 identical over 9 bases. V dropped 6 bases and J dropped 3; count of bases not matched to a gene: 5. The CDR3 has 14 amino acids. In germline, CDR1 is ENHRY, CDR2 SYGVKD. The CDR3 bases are TGTGCCATCAGGATACAGGGGGCAGACTATGGCTACACCTTC. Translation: CAIRIQGADYGYTF.

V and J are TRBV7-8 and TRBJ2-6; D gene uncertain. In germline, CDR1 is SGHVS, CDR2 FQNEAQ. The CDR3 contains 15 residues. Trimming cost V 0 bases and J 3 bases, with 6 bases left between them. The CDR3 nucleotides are TGTGCCAGCAGCTTAGCGCTTGGTGGGGCCAACGTCCTGACTTTC. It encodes CASSLALGGANVLTF. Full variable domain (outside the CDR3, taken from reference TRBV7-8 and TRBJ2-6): GAGVSQSPRYKVAKRGQDVALRCDPISGHVSLFWYQQALGQGPEFLTYFQNEAQLDKSGLPSDRFFAERPEGSVSTLKIQRTQQEDSAVYLCASSLALGGANVLTFGAGSRLTVL.

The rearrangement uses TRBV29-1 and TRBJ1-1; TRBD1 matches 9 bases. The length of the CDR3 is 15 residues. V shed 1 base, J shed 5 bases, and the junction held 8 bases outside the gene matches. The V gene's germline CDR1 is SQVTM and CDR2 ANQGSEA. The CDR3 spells CSVEGTGGSGTEAFF. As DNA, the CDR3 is TGCAGCGTTGAAGGTACAGGGGGCTCGGGAACTGAAGCTTTCTTT.

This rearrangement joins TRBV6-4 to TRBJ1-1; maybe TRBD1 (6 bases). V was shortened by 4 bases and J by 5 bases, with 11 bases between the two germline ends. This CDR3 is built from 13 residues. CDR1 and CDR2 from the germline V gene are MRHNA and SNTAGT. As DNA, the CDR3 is TGTGCCAGCAGTGCGGGGGCTCGGACTGAAGCTTTCTTT. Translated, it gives CASSAGARTEAFF.

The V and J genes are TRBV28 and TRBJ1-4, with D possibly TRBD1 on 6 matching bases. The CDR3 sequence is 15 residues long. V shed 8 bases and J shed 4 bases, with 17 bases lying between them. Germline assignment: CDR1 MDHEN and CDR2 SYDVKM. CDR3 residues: CASSRPGQLNEKLFF. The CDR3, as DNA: TGTGCCAGCTCTAGGCCGGGACAACTTAATGAAAAACTGTTTTTT.

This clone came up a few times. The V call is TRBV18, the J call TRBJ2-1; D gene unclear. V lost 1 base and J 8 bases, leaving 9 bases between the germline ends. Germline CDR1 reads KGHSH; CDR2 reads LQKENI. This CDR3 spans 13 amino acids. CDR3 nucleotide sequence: TGTGCCAGCTCACCACAAAGCGATGATGAGCAGTTCTTC. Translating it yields CASSPQSDDEQFF. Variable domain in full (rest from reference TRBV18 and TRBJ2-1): NAGVMQNPRHLVRRRGQEARLRCSPMKGHSHVYWYRQLPEEGLKFMVYLQKENIIDESGMPKERFSAEFPKEGPSILRIQQVVRGDSAAYFCASSPQSDDEQFFGPGTRLTVL.

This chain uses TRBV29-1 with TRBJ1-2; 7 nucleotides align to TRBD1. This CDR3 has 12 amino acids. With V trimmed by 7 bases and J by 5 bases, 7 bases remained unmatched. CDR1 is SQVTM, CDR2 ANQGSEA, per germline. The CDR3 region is CSGGAGGYGYTF. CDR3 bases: TGCAGCGGGGGAGCAGGGGGTTATGGCTACACCTTC.